This record concerns one T cell receptor beta chain sequence. Its cognate antigen is unknown. The CDR3 runs to 13 residues. The ends were cut back, 2 bases at V and 4 bases at J, with 8 bases in the middle. CDR1 MNHEY and CDR2 SMNVEV come from the germline V gene (reference sequence). This entry belongs to a study of cytomegalovirus exposure and HLA in healthy donors. Study outcomes and limitations: An analysis was carried out later, and it reportedly showed fewer N-insertions in an Asian-associated ancestry cluster than the approximately 700-donor mean. An analysis that came later showed most CMV-associated TCR beta chains appearing HLA-restricted. In an earlier analysis, about 87% or about 30%: the productive usage of most TCR beta V segments.

The PCR ran on 60 Vbeta and 13 Jbeta primers. TCRdb keeps only in-frame clones here, not all; method: immunoSEQ multiplex PCR. The table includes some 190,000 clones, around 79% detected once. Healthy donors of bone marrow made up the group. The rearrangement joins TRBV27 to TRBJ1-1; D may be TRBD1 (5 bases). This receptor was obtained from a woman in her forties or fifties in good health and CMV-seronegative. Sequenced: PBMCs. The CDR3 DNA follows: TGTGCCAGCAGTTTAGGGGGAGGCACTGAAGCTTTCTTT. Encoded protein: CASSLGGGTEAFF.